Listed here are 25 T cell receptor beta chains from one sample, sequenced in a study of CD8+CD57+ T cells in acquired aplastic anemia. Genomic DNA, the template, was used for profiling of the TCR beta VDJ and CDR3. From the reads, TCRdb called clonotypes with MiXCR, one entry per CDR3 protein. The repertoire holds around 130,000 distinct CDR3 sequences, under 60% seen once, with about 29% in the top ten. Patients selected for sequencing had displayed CD8+CD57+ cell expansion by flow cytometry. The sample was sorted CD4+, CD8+, or CD8+CD57+ T cells (not recorded which) from PBMCs. The receptor set was obtained from a human donor with aplastic anemia.

This clonotype turned up a few times. This chain joins TRBV11-2 and TRBJ2-3; possibly TRBD2 for D (6 bases). The germline gives CDR1 SGHAT, CDR2 FQNNGV. Trimming took 8 bases from V and 0 from J, leaving 15 bases between them. This CDR3 has 15 amino acids. This chain's CDR3 is CASSPGVASTDTQYF. For the CDR3, the DNA is TGTGCCAGCTCACCGGGGGTAGCGAGCACAGATACGCAGTATTTT.

In this sample, this clonotype turned up a few times. The chain combines TRBV27 with TRBJ1-2; 7 bases map to TRBD1. Germline V lookup: CDR1 MNHEY, CDR2 SMNVEV (reference sequence). The CDR3 runs to 15 residues. Trimming cost V 4 bases and J 3 bases; bases outside gene matches: 8. CDR3 sequence: CASSSHPTGYYGYTF. For the CDR3, the DNA is TGTGCCAGCAGTTCCCATCCGACAGGGTACTATGGCTACACCTTC.

V usage is TRBV12-3 or TRBV12-4 and J usage is TRBJ1-5; the D gene is possibly TRBD1 (5 bases). V lost 1 base and J 9 bases, leaving 10 bases between the germline ends. The CDR3 length is 13 residues. The CDR3 DNA is TGTGCCAGCAGTTTAGGGGACTTAGGGCCCCAGCATTTT. Its protein product is CASSLGDLGPQHF.

This clonotype was seen more than once but under ten times. The CDR3 is CAISGTSYEQYF. CDR3 sequence (DNA): TGTGCCATCAGTGGGACCAGCTACGAGCAGTACTTC. The V gene is TRBV10-3, the J gene TRBJ2-7, with D unclear. The germline gives CDR1 ENHRY, CDR2 SYGVKD. The V and J ends lost 4 bases and 3 bases respectively, with 7 bases between them. The CDR3 covers 12 residues.

In this sample, this clonotype turned up many times. The rearrangement joins TRBV9 to TRBJ2-7; maybe TRBD1 (7 bases). The CDR3 covers 16 residues. The V end lost 4 bases, the J end lost 5 bases, and 22 bases lay between the germline ends. The germline V gene encodes CDR1 SGDLS and CDR2 YYNGEE. This CDR3 reads CASSPGGGAGWDEQYF. Here the CDR3 DNA reads TGTGCCAGCAGCCCCGGAGGGGGCGCAGGGTGGGACGAGCAGTACTTC.

The chain has TRBV7-9 and TRBJ1-6; D not certain. V was pared by 4 bases and J by 10 bases, with 11 bases between. The CDR3 extends over 13 amino acids. CDR1 and CDR2 from the germline V gene are SEHNR and FQNEAQ (reference sequence). The CDR3 coding sequence is TGTGCCAGCAGCTCCAGCCTAGGGTCACCCCTCCACTTT. This translates into CASSSSLGSPLHF.

Ten or more counts support this clonotype. A junction end diverges from the germline sequence, so it may reflect a read error. The genes are TRBV5-1 and TRBJ2-7, with D perhaps TRBD1 or TRBD2 (5 bases each). Germline V CDR1 and CDR2: SGHRS, YFSETQ. The CDR3 length is 12 residues. The CDR3 loop reads CASNLGDYEQYF. In DNA form, the CDR3 reads TGCGCCAGCAACTTGGGGGACTACGAGCAGTACTTC.

This chain uses TRBV19 with TRBJ2-1; D remains ambiguous. The CDR3 is made up of 13 amino acids. Germline-derived CDR1 and CDR2 are LNHDA and SQIVND (reference sequence). V lost 0 bases and J 10 bases, leaving 10 bases between the germline ends. The CDR3 region has the DNA TGTGCCAGTAGTATAGATCTCCGCTTAGAGCAGTTCTTC. Translation: CASSIDLRLEQFF.

This chain links TRBV7-2 with TRBJ2-2, with TRBD1 as a possible D gene (5 bases). This CDR3 spans 14 amino acids. Germline V gene sequence: CDR1 SGHTA, CDR2 FQGNSA. V was cut by 2 bases and J by 7 bases, with 11 bases left in between. Here the CDR3 DNA reads TGTGCCAGCAGCTTAACTACGGACATCGGGGAGCTGTTTTTT. Its translation is CASSLTTDIGELFF.

V usage is TRBV3-1 and J usage is TRBJ2-7, with D unclear. The germline V and J ends were trimmed by 1 base and 7 bases, with 8 bases remaining between them. This CDR3 spans 12 amino acids. Germline CDR1 reads LGHDT; CDR2 reads YNNKEL (reference sequence). CDR3 region: CASSQVEWEQYF. The CDR3 DNA follows: TGTGCCAGCAGCCAAGTTGAGTGGGAGCAGTACTTC.

The J gene is TRBJ2-3, the V gene TRBV6-1; 7 bases match TRBD2. There are 13 residues in the CDR3. Germline values: CDR1 MNHNS, CDR2 SASEGT. V was clipped by 7 bases and J by 3 bases; unmatched bases: 4. The CDR3 sequence: CASKLRETDTQYF. CDR3 DNA: TGTGCCAGCAAGTTGCGGGAGACAGATACGCAGTATTTT.

This clonotype was recorded a few times. This rearrangement joins TRBV2 to TRBJ1-1; D ambiguous. Germline CDR1 is SNHLY and CDR2 is FYNNEI. V was clipped by 7 bases and J by 0 bases, with 15 bases between them. CDR3 length: 15 residues. The CDR3 is CASMGYGEMNTEAFF. The CDR3 DNA reads as TGTGCCAGCATGGGGTACGGTGAGATGAACACTGAAGCTTTCTTT.

The chain recombines TRBV7-9 with TRBJ1-4; D ambiguous. CDR3 size: 13 residues. Trimming removed 4 bases from V and 6 bases from J, with 9 bases in between. Per germline, CDR1 SEHNR and CDR2 FQNEAQ (reference sequence). The CDR3 reads CASSSGEDEKLFF. In DNA, the CDR3 is TGTGCCAGCAGCTCTGGAGAAGATGAAAAACTGTTTTTT. Complete variable domain (other parts from reference TRBV7-9 and TRBJ1-4): DTGVSQNPRHKITKRGQNVTFRCDPISEHNRLYWYRQTLGQGPEFLTYFQNEAQLEKSRLLSDRFSAERPKGSFSTLEIQRTEQGDSAMYLCASSSGEDEKLFFGSGTQLSVL.

The chain combines TRBV2 with TRBJ2-7; tentatively, D is TRBD1 or TRBD2 (5 bases each). Deletions cut 6 bases from V and 2 bases from J, with 17 bases between. The CDR3 spans 15 residues. Germline values: CDR1 SNHLY, CDR2 FYNNEI. Written as DNA, the CDR3 is TGTGCCAGCAGCCAGAGCAGGGACCGGACCTACGAGCAGTACTTC. Protein product: CASSQSRDRTYEQYF.

This clonotype came up a few times. The CDR3 here is CASSLGPSEAFF. The CDR3, as DNA: TGTGCCAGCAGCTTAGGACCCTCTGAAGCTTTCTTT. J is TRBJ1-1 and V is TRBV7-6; D remains ambiguous. Germline CDR1 SGHVS, CDR2 FNYEAQ. The V gene lost 1 base and the J gene lost 6 bases, with 6 bases spanning the gap. This CDR3 comprises 12 residues.

There are a few counts of this clonotype. The V gene is TRBV2, the J gene TRBJ1-1, with D uncertain. The ends were cut back, 6 bases at V and 0 bases at J, with 2 bases in the middle. The CDR3 is 11 amino acids. Germline V gives CDR1 SNHLY, CDR2 FYNNEI. The DNA for the CDR3 is TGTGCCAGCAGGGTGAACACTGAAGCTTTCTTT. It yields the protein CASRVNTEAFF.

The chain recombines TRBV19 with TRBJ1-2; D uncertain. CDR1 is LNHDA, CDR2 SQIVND, per germline (reference sequence). Trimming took 7 bases from V and 6 from J, leaving 15 bases between them. The CDR3 sequence is 13 residues long. The CDR3 loop is CASIGPAVDGYTF. For the CDR3, the DNA is TGTGCCAGTATTGGACCGGCCGTCGATGGCTACACCTTC.

This clonotype has at least ten counts. The chain uses TRBV19 and TRBJ2-1, with 7 bases that match TRBD1. Trimming cost V 1 base and J 6 bases; bases outside gene matches: 6. There are 15 residues in the CDR3. Looked up from germline, CDR1 is LNHDA and CDR2 is SQIVND (reference sequence). CDR3 DNA sequence: TGTGCCAGTAGTATAGCACAGGGGCTTGGCAATGAGCAGTTCTTC. The encoded protein is CASSIAQGLGNEQFF.

In DNA form, the CDR3 reads TGCGCCAGCAGCTTGGCCGTGGGGTTCCGGGAGACCCAGTACTTC. Its protein is CASSLAVGFRETQYF. The rearrangement joins TRBV5-1 to TRBJ2-5; no reliable D call. In germline, CDR1 is SGHRS, CDR2 YFSETQ. V was clipped by 0 bases and J by 5 bases, with 14 bases between them. The CDR3 is made up of 15 amino acids.

A word on this clonotype: The CDR3 ends on some other residue instead of the conserved phenylalanine or tryptophan, so this is likely a read error. Because the CDR3's place on the DNA is in doubt, the DNA is left out and the CDR3 is given as listed by TCRdb. The chain combines TRBV11-2 with TRBJ2-3; the D call of TRBD2 is as the table states it, not checked on the DNA. Germline V gene data show CDR1 as SGHAT and CDR2 as FQNNGV. Inclusive of both ends, the CDR3 amounts to 18 amino acids. CDR3: CASSLVPLGGGDTDTHYL.

This clonotype was counted ten times or more. The chain couples TRBV12-3 or TRBV12-4 to TRBJ2-3; D is unclear. Trimming stripped 7 bases from V and 0 bases from J, with 11 bases between. This CDR3 contains 14 residues. The CDR3 sequence: CASNTAGSTDTQYF. CDR3 coding DNA: TGTGCCAGCAACACCGCCGGTAGCACAGATACGCAGTATTTT.

This clonotype was detected ten times or more. This sequence joins TRBV5-4 and TRBJ1-6; D unresolved. The CDR3 sequence is 13 residues long. Trimming left V 0 bases short and J 8 bases short, with 6 bases between. The germline CDR1 and CDR2 sequences are SGHNT and YYREEE (reference sequence). This CDR3 is CASSLEPDSPLHF. Written as DNA, the CDR3 is TGTGCCAGCAGCTTGGAGCCCGATTCACCCCTCCACTTT.

This chain links TRBV20-1 with TRBJ2-7; D is unresolved. Trimming took 6 bases from V and 2 from J, leaving 14 bases between them. The germline V gene encodes CDR1 DFQATT and CDR2 SNEGSKA (reference sequence). This CDR3 comprises 13 residues. The CDR3 loop is CSAPTGPAYEQYF. In nucleotides, the CDR3 is TGCAGTGCCCCGACTGGTCCAGCCTACGAGCAGTACTTC.

The V call is TRBV28, the J call TRBJ1-2; D gene unclear. Trimming stripped 3 bases from V and 8 bases from J, with 19 bases between. The CDR3 is 15 residues long. Germline V gene data show CDR1 as MDHEN and CDR2 as SYDVKM. The CDR3 region is CASSFRLGSRVGYTF. Here the CDR3 DNA reads TGTGCCAGCAGTTTCCGACTTGGCTCTCGGGTGGGCTACACCTTC.

This sequence joins TRBV15 and TRBJ1-1; the match to TRBD1 covers 8 bases. The ends lost 8 bases at V and 2 bases at J; junction bases unmatched: 16. Germline V lookup: CDR1 LNHNV, CDR2 YYDKDF (reference sequence). The CDR3 is made up of 17 amino acids. The CDR3 DNA reads TGTGCCACCGGATCCACGCGGACAGGGATCGGAAACACTGAAGCTTTCTTT. Translation gives CATGSTRTGIGNTEAFF.